Listed below are T cell receptor beta chains from one sample, sequenced in a study of blood T cell repertoires in COVID-19. Only in-frame clones appear in the TCRdb table, and some are missing; sequencing was by immunoSEQ multiplex PCR. The profile shows around 280,000 clones, 85% to 90% of them singletons. Sequencing was done on a sample of PBMCs or T cells enriched from blood (not recorded which). Receptors originate from a woman in her late teens or twenties with acute COVID-19. The CDR3 runs from the conserved cysteine through the conserved F or W. D genes are given only for firm matches. Not all rows give a size; the values are once, few, many and, for expanded clones, a class.

TRBV5-1,.,TRBJ2-7,TRBD2,CASSSGGGTYEQYF,TGCGCCAGCAGCTCCGGGGGGGGTACCTACGAGCAGTACTTC
TRBV19,.,TRBJ2-7,.,CASSISGDYPPREQYF,TGTGCCAGTAGTATTTCCGGCGACTACCCACCCCGCGAGCAGTACTTC
TRBV29-1,.,TRBJ2-6,.,CSVEGGSGANVLTF,TGCAGCGTTGAGGGAGGCTCTGGGGCCAACGTCCTGACTTTC
TRBV5-1,once,TRBJ2-7,.,CASSLEIGAGEQYF,TGCGCCAGCAGCTTGGAAATCGGAGCGGGCGAGCAGTACTTC
TRBV4-1,.,TRBJ2-7,TRBD1,CASSQEGQALGEQYF,TGCGCCAGCAGCCAAGAGGGACAGGCCCTCGGCGAGCAGTACTTC
TRBV7-3,.,TRBJ2-7,TRBD2,CASSTGTSGTEQYF,TGTGCCAGCAGCACCGGGACTAGCGGGACCGAGCAGTACTTC
TRBV19,.,TRBJ1-1,TRBD1,CASSIMMTGGRSTEAFF,TGTGCCAGTAGTATTATGATGACAGGGGGCCGGAGCACTGAAGCTTTCTTT
TRBV5-4,.,TRBJ2-1,.,CASSLGVAGHDEQFF,TGTGCCAGCAGCTTGGGAGTGGCTGGGCACGATGAGCAGTTCTTC
TRBV6-5,once,TRBJ2-7,.,CASRGSPYEQYF,TGTGCCAGCAGAGGGAGTCCCTACGAGCAGTACTTC
TRBV7-8,.,TRBJ2-7,.,CASSLPTSSYEQYF,TGTGCCAGCAGCTTACCAACGAGCTCCTACGAGCAGTACTTC
TRBV19,.,TRBJ1-6,TRBD1,CASRRTRDSYNSPLHF,TGTGCCAGTAGGAGGACCCGGGACAGCTATAATTCACCCCTCCACTTT
TRBV5-6,.,TRBJ1-1,.,CASRGGTINSGTEAFF,TGTGCCAGCAGGGGCGGGACGATCAATTCTGGGACTGAAGCTTTCTTT
TRBV28,once,TRBJ2-7,.,CASSSGGQPYEQYF,TGTGCCAGCAGTTCCGGGGGACAGCCCTACGAGCAGTACTTC
TRBV10-3,.,TRBJ1-3,TRBD1,CAITQTGAGNTIYF,TGTGCCATCACACAGACAGGGGCTGGAAACACCATATATTTT
TRBV19,.,TRBJ1-1,.,CASSIRTTLNTEAFF,TGTGCCAGTAGTATAAGGACAACCTTGAACACTGAAGCTTTCTTT
TRBV14,.,TRBJ1-1,.,CASKRLGGTEAFF,TGTGCCAGCAAACGATTGGGGGGCACTGAAGCTTTCTTT
TRBV18,.,TRBJ2-5,TRBD2,CASSPPGLAETQYF,TGTGCCAGCTCACCACCTGGACTAGCAGAGACCCAGTACTTC
TRBV18,.,TRBJ2-5,TRBD2,CASSPGTSGRLGTQYF,TGTGCCAGCTCACCCGGGACTAGCGGGAGGCTGGGGACCCAGTACTTC
TRBV19,.,TRBJ2-7,TRBD2,CASSILAGGPYEQYF,TGTGCCAGTAGTATCCTAGCGGGAGGGCCCTACGAGCAGTACTTC
TRBV27,.,TRBJ2-7,TRBD2,CASSLSIAGVRDGSYEQYF,TGTGCCAGCAGTTTATCTATAGCGGGCGTCCGGGACGGTTCCTACGAGCAGTACTTC
TRBV18,.,TRBJ2-3,TRBD1,CASSPRTGGLTDTQYF,TGTGCCAGCTCACCCCGGACAGGGGGCCTCACAGATACGCAGTATTTT
TRBV9,.,TRBJ2-7,.,CASSVDYGTYEQYF,TGTGCCAGCAGCGTAGACTACGGTACCTACGAGCAGTACTTC
TRBV7-2,.,TRBJ2-7,TRBD1,CASSSDRGYEQYF,TGTGCCAGCAGCTCGGACAGGGGTTACGAGCAGTACTTC
TRBV10-1,once,TRBJ2-3,TRBD2,CASSVGTSASTDTQYF,TGCGCCAGCAGTGTCGGGACTAGCGCTAGCACAGATACGCAGTATTTT
TRBV19,.,TRBJ2-1,TRBD2,CASSSGTTTGEQFF,TGTGCCAGTAGTTCCGGGACTACCACCGGGGAGCAGTTCTTC
TRBV28,.,TRBJ2-3,.,CASSLSTADTQYF,TGTGCCAGCAGTTTATCCACGGCAGATACGCAGTATTTT
TRBV4-1,few,TRBJ2-1,TRBD2,CASSHTGTNNEQFF,TGCGCCAGCAGCCATACCGGGACTAACAATGAGCAGTTCTTC
TRBV4-2,.,TRBJ2-1,TRBD1,CASSSNRDRGIHEQFF,TGTGCCAGCAGCTCTAACCGGGACAGGGGGATCCATGAGCAGTTCTTC
TRBV7-2,.,TRBJ2-3,.,CASSQAGSTDTQYF,TGTGCCAGCAGTCAGGCAGGTAGCACAGATACGCAGTATTTT
TRBV30,.,TRBJ2-7,TRBD1,CAWDTGTGYEQYF,TGTGCCTGGGACACCGGGACAGGATACGAGCAGTACTTC
TRBV11-2,.,TRBJ2-7,TRBD2,CASSLVRAGGPHEQYF,TGTGCCAGCAGCTTAGTTCGAGCGGGAGGGCCCCACGAGCAGTACTTC
TRBV5-1,.,TRBJ1-1,.,CASSAQQGRNTEAFF,TGCGCCAGCAGCGCGCAACAGGGTAGAAACACTGAAGCTTTCTTT
TRBV19,.,TRBJ1-4,TRBD1,CASSAPDRPGREKLFF,TGTGCCAGTAGTGCCCCGGACAGGCCGGGGCGGGAAAAACTGTTTTTT
TRBV5-1,few,TRBJ1-1,TRBD1,CASSPRQGANTEAFF,TGCGCCAGCAGCCCCCGACAGGGGGCGAACACTGAAGCTTTCTTT
TRBV2,.,TRBJ1-1,.,CASKGLTEAFF,TGTGCCAGCAAGGGGCTAACTGAAGCTTTCTTT
TRBV11-3,.,TRBJ1-1,.,CASTHIARTIELNTEAFF,TGTGCCAGCACCCACATAGCCCGGACAATTGAGTTGAACACTGAAGCTTTCTTT
TRBV19,.,TRBJ2-7,TRBD2,CASSKPGLAFSEQYF,TGTGCCAGTAGTAAACCGGGACTAGCGTTTTCCGAGCAGTACTTC
TRBV18,.,TRBJ2-7,TRBD1,CASSPAGTGMYEQYF,TGTGCCAGCTCACCGGCCGGGACAGGGATGTACGAGCAGTACTTC
TRBV7-8,few,TRBJ2-7,TRBD1,CASSHLQGPYEQYF,TGTGCCAGCAGCCACCTACAGGGGCCCTACGAGCAGTACTTC
TRBV5-1,.,TRBJ1-2,.,CASSLLGDGYTF,TGCGCCAGCAGCTTGCTAGGGGATGGCTACACCTTC
TRBV28,once,TRBJ2-7,TRBD2,CASRIAGGGYEQYF,TGTGCCAGCAGGATAGCGGGAGGTGGCTACGAGCAGTACTTC
TRBV5-1,.,TRBJ2-1,TRBD2,CASRGTSGIVNEQFF,TGCGCCAGCAGGGGGACTAGCGGGATCGTCAATGAGCAGTTCTTC
TRBV19,.,TRBJ2-5,TRBD2,CASSITSGRPRVQETQYF,TGTGCCAGTAGTATAACTAGCGGGAGGCCCCGGGTCCAAGAGACCCAGTACTTC
TRBV25-1,once,TRBJ2-2,.,CASSASHTGELFF,TGTGCCAGCAGTGCCAGTCACACCGGGGAGCTGTTTTTT
TRBV18,.,TRBJ1-4,.,CASSPGAANEKLFF,TGTGCCAGCTCACCGGGCGCCGCTAATGAAAAACTGTTTTTT
TRBV28,.,TRBJ1-2,.,CASSYNNRNGYTF,TGTGCCAGCAGCTATAACAACAGAAATGGCTACACCTTC
TRBV3-1/TRBV3-2,.,TRBJ1-3,.,CASSQHLVTISGNTIYF,TGTGCCAGCAGCCAACACCTCGTAACAATCTCTGGAAACACCATATATTTT
TRBV7-2,.,TRBJ1-1,TRBD1,CASSLGIDRVNTEAFF,TGTGCCAGCAGCTTAGGAATAGACAGGGTGAACACTGAAGCTTTCTTT
TRBV24-1,once,TRBJ1-2,TRBD1,CATSDTTGGLYGYTF,TGTGCCACCAGTGATACGACAGGGGGCCTCTATGGCTACACCTTC
TRBV11-2,.,TRBJ1-1,.,CASSHGWGGGTEAFF,TGTGCCAGCAGCCACGGATGGGGGGGAGGGACTGAAGCTTTCTTT
TRBV29-1,.,TRBJ2-4,TRBD1,CSVEAGTGVAF,TGCAGCGTTGAAGCGGGGACAGGGGTCGCCTTC
TRBV10-2,once,TRBJ2-7,.,CASSERDFYEQYF,TGCGCCAGCAGTGAGAGGGACTTCTACGAGCAGTACTTC
TRBV28,.,TRBJ1-6,.,CASSLGGRGSPLHF,TGTGCCAGCAGTTTAGGTGGCAGGGGTTCACCCCTCCACTTT
TRBV19,.,TRBJ1-3,TRBD1,CASSTLYGQAPHTIYF,TGTGCCAGTAGTACCCTCTACGGACAGGCGCCGCACACCATATATTTT